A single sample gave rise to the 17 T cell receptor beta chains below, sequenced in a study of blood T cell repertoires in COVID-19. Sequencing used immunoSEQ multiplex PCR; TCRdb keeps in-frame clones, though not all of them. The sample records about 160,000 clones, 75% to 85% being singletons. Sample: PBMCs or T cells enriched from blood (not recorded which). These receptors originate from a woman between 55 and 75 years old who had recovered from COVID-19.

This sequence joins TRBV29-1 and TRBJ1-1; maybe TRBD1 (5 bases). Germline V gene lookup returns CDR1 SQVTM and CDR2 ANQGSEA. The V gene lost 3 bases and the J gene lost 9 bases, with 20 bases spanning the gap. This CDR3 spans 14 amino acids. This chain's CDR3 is CSVDDPRSGGKAFF. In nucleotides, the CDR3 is TGCAGCGTTGACGACCCCCGGTCGGGGGGGAAAGCTTTCTTT.

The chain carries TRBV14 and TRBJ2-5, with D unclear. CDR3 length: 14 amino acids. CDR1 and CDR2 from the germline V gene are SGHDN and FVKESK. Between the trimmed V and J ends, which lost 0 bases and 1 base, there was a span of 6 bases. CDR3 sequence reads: CASSQDLIQETQYF. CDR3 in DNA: TGTGCCAGCAGCCAAGACTTAATCCAAGAGACCCAGTACTTC.

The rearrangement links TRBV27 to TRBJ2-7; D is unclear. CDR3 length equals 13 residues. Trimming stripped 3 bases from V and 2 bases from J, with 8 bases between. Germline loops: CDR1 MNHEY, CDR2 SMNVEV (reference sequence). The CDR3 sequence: CASSFAQTYEQYF. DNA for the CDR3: TGTGCCAGCAGTTTTGCACAGACCTACGAGCAGTACTTC.

Here the CDR3 reads CASSFPGTGYTGELFF. The CDR3 region has the DNA TGCGCCAGCAGCTTTCCCGGGACAGGGTACACCGGGGAGCTGTTTTTT. The chain uses TRBV5-1 and TRBJ2-2; 9 bases map to TRBD1. Germline V gene data show CDR1 as SGHRS and CDR2 as YFSETQ. V lost 2 bases, J lost 3 bases, and 5 bases stayed unmatched. The CDR3 has 16 amino acids.

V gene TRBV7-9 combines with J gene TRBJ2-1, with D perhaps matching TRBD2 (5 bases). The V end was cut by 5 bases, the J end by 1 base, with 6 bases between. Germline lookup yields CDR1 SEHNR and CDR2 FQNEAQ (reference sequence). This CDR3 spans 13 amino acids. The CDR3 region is CASSPGSYNEQFF. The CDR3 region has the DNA TGTGCCAGCAGCCCGGGGTCCTACAATGAGCAGTTCTTC.

CDR3 nucleotide sequence: TGTGCCAGCAGCGCGAACACAGGGATGAACACTGAAGCTTTCTTT. Protein: CASSANTGMNTEAFF. The chain couples TRBV5-4 to TRBJ1-1, with D perhaps TRBD1 (6 bases). The CDR3 consists of 15 residues. Germline V gives CDR1 SGHNT, CDR2 YYREEE (reference sequence). The V gene lost 4 bases and the J gene lost 0 bases, with 13 bases spanning the gap.

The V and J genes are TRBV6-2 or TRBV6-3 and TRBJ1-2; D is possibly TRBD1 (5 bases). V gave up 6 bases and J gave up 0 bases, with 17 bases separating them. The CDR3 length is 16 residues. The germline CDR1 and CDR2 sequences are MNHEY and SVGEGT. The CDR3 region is CASSRTTSGTNYGYTF. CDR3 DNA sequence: TGTGCCAGCAGCCGCACAACTTCAGGGACTAACTATGGCTACACCTTC.

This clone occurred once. DNA of the CDR3: TGTGCCAGCGGGTGGGGAGGGGGGCAAGAGACCCAGTACTTC. This translates into CASGWGGGQETQYF. V and J are TRBV11-2 and TRBJ2-5; possible D gene TRBD2, 7 bases. Germline V gives CDR1 SGHAT, CDR2 FQNNGV. The V end lost 8 bases, the J end lost 2 bases, and 15 bases lay between the germline ends. CDR3 length: 14 amino acids.

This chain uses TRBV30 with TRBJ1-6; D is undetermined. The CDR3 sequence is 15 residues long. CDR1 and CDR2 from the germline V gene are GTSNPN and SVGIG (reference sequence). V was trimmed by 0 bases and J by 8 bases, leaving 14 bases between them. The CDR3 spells CAWSVWPYSHSPLHF. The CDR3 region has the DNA TGTGCCTGGAGTGTGTGGCCCTACAGTCATTCACCCCTCCACTTT.

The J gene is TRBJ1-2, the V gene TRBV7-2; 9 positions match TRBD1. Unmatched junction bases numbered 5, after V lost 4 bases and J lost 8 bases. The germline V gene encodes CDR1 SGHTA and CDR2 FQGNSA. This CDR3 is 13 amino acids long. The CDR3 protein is CASSSLGQGGYTF. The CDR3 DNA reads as TGTGCCAGCAGCTCCCTAGGACAGGGGGGCTACACCTTC.

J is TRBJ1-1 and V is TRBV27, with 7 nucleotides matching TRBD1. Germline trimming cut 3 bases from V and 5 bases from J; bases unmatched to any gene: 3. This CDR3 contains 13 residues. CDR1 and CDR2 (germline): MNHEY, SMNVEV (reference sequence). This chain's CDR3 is CASSLRGQTEAFF. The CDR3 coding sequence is TGTGCCAGCAGTTTGAGGGGGCAGACTGAAGCTTTCTTT.

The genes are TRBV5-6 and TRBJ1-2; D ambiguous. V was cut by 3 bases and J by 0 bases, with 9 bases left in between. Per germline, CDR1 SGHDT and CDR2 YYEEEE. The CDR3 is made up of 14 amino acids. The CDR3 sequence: CASSSKETNYGYTF. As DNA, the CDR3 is TGTGCCAGCAGCTCCAAGGAGACTAACTATGGCTACACCTTC. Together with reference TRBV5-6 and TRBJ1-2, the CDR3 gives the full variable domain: DAGVTQSPTHLIKTRGQQVTLRCSPKSGHDTVSWYQQALGQGPQFIFQYYEEEERQRGNFPDRFSGHQFPNYSSELNVNALLLGDSALYLCASSSKETNYGYTFGSGTRLTVV.

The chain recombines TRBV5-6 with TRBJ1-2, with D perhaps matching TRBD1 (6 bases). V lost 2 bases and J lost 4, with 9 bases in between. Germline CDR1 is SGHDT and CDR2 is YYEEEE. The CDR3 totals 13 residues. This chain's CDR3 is CASSLQGPYGYTF. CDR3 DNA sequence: TGTGCCAGCAGCTTACAGGGCCCCTATGGCTACACCTTC.

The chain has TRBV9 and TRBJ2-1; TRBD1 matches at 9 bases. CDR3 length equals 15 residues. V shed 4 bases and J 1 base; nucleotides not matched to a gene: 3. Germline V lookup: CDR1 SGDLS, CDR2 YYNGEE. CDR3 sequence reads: CASSRGQGSYNEQFF. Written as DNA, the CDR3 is TGTGCCAGCAGCCGTGGACAGGGGTCCTACAATGAGCAGTTCTTC.

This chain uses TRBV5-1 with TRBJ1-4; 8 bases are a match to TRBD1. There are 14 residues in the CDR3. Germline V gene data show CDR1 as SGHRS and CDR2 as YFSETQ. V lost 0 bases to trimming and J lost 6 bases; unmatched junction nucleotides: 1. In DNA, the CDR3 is TGCGCCAGCAGCTTGGCAGGGGGCTATGAAAAACTGTTTTTT. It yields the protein CASSLAGGYEKLFF.

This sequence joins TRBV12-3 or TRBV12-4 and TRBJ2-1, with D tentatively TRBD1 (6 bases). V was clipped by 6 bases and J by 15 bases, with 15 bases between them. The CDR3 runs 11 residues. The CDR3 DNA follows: TGTGCCAGCAGCCAAACAGGGTCTAGGTTCTTC. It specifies CASSQTGSRFF.

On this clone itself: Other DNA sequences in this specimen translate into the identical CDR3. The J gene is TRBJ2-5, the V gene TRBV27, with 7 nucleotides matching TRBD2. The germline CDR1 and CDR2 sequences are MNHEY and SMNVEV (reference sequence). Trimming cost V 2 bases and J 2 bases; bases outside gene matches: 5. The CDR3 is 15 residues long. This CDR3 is CASSLRNGGQETQYF. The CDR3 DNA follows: TGTGCCAGCAGTTTACGAAACGGGGGGCAAGAGACCCAGTACTTC.